The clone carrying this T cell receptor (beta chain) was picked up a small number of times. This entry comes from a study of T-cell memory formation after mild COVID-19. Study-wide background: Largely, the TCR clusters proved donor specific.

5'RACE primed at constant segments yielded TCR alpha and TCR beta cDNA libraries bearing sample barcodes and UMIs. TCRdb itself ran the 5' RACE reads through MiXCR, one entry per CDR3 protein. The sample shows roughly 400,000 distinct CDR3 sequences, less than 25% of them seen only once. This sequence was found in an adult woman who had mild COVID-19 (a few samples of this study predate the infection). Cell type and time point are not known. The sample comprised PBMCs or a T cell subset sorted from them (not recorded which).

CDR3: CASSPRTSGRATYEQYF. The DNA for the CDR3 is TGTGCCAGCAGCCCAAGGACTAGCGGGAGGGCGACCTACGAGCAGTACTTC. V is TRBV11-3 and J is TRBJ2-7; 15 bases fit TRBD2. J lost 2 bases, V lost 5 bases, and 7 bases had no gene match. This CDR3 spans 17 amino acids. Germline assignment: CDR1 SGHNT and CDR2 YENEEA.